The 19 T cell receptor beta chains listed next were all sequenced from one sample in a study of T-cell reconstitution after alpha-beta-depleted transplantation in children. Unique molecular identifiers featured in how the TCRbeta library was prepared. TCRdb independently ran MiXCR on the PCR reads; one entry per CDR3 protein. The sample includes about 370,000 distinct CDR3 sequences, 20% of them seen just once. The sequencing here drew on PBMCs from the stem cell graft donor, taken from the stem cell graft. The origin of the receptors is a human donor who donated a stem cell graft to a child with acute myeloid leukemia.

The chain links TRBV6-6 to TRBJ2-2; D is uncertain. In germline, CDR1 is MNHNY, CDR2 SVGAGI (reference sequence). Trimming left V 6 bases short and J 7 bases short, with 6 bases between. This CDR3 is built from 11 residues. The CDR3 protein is CASSRVGELFF. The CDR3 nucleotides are TGTGCCAGCAGCCGAGTCGGGGAGCTGTTTTTT.

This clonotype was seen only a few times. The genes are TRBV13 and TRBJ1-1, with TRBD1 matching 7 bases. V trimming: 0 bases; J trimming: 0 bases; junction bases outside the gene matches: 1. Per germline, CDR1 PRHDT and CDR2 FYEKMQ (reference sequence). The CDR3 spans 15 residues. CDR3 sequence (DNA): TGTGCCAGCAGCTTAGGACAGGGGTTGAACACTGAAGCTTTCTTT. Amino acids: CASSLGQGLNTEAFF.

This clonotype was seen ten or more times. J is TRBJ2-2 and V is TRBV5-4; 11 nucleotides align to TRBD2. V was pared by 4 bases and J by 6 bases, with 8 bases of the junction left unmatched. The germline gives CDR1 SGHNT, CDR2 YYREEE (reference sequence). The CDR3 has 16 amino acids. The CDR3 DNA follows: TGTGCCAGCAGCATTGGGACTAGCGGAGGCCCCGGGGAGCTGTTTTTT. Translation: CASSIGTSGGPGELFF.

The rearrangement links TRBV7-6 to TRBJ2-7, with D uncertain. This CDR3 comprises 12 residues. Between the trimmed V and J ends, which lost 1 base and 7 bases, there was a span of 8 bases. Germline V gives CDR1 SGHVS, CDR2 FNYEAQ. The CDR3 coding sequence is TGTGCCAGCAGCTTAGTTCCGCGGGAGCAGTACTTC. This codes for CASSLVPREQYF.

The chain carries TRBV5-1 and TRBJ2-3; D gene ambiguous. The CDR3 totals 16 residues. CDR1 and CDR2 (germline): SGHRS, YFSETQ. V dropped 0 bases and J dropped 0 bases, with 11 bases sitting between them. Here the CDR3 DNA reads TGCGCCAGCAGCTTGGTCGGAGACTCTAGCACAGATACGCAGTATTTT. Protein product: CASSLVGDSSTDTQYF.

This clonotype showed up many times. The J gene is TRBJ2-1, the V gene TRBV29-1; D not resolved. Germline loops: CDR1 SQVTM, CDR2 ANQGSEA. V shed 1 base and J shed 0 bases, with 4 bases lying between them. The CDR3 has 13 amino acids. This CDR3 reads CSVEGVSYNEQFF. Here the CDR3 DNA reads TGCAGCGTTGAAGGGGTCTCCTACAATGAGCAGTTCTTC.

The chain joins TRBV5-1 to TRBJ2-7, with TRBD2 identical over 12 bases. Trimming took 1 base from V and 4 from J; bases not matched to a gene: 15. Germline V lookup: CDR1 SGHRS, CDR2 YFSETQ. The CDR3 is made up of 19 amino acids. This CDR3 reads CASSLKGGGRLAGVYEQYF. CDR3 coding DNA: TGCGCCAGCAGCTTGAAGGGAGGGGGAAGACTAGCGGGAGTGTACGAGCAGTACTTC. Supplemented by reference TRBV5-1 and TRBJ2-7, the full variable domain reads KAGVTQTPRYLIKTRGQQVTLSCSPISGHRSVSWYQQTPGQGLQFLFEYFSETQRNKGNFPGRFSGRQFSNSRSEMNVSTLELGDSALYLCASSLKGGGRLAGVYEQYFGPGTRLTVT.

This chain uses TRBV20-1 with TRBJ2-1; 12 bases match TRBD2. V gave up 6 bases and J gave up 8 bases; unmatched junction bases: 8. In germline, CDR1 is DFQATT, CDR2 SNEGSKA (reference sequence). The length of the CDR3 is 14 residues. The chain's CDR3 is CSAPGTSGLHEQFF. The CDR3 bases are TGCAGTGCACCCGGGACTAGCGGGTTGCATGAGCAGTTCTTC.

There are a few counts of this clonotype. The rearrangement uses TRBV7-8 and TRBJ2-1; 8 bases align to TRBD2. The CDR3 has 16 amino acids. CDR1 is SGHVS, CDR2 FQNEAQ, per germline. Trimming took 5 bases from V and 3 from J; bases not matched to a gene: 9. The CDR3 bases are TGTGCCAGCAGCCCAGACCAGCGGGAGCGCTACAATGAGCAGTTCTTC. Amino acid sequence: CASSPDQRERYNEQFF. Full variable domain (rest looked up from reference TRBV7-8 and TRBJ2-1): GAGVSQSPRYKVAKRGQDVALRCDPISGHVSLFWYQQALGQGPEFLTYFQNEAQLDKSGLPSDRFFAERPEGSVSTLKIQRTQQEDSAVYLCASSPDQRERYNEQFFGPGTRLTVL.

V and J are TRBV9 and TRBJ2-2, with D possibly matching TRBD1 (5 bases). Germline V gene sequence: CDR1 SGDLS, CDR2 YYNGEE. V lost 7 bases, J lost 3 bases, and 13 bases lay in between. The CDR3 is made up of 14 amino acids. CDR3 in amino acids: CASSAGSDTGELFF. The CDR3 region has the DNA TGTGCCAGCTCCGCAGGGTCTGACACCGGGGAGCTGTTTTTT. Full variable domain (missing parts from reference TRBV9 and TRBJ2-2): DSGVTQTPKHLITATGQRVTLRCSPRSGDLSVYWYQQSLDQGLQFLIQYYNGEERAKGNILERFSAQQFPDLHSELNLSSLELGDSALYFCASSAGSDTGELFFGEGSRLTVL.

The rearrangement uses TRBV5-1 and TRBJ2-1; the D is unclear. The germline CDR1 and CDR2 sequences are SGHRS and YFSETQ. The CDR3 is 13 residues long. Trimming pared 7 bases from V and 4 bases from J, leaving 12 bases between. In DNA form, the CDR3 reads TGCGCCAGCCGACCGGTCTCTTACAATGAGCAGTTCTTC. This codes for CASRPVSYNEQFF. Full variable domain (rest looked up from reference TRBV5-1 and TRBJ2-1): KAGVTQTPRYLIKTRGQQVTLSCSPISGHRSVSWYQQTPGQGLQFLFEYFSETQRNKGNFPGRFSGRQFSNSRSEMNVSTLELGDSALYLCASRPVSYNEQFFGPGTRLTVL.

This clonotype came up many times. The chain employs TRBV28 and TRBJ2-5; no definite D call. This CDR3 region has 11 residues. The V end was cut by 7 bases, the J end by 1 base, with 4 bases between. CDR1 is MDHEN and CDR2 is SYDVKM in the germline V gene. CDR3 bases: TGTGCCAGCAAGGCCCAAGAGACCCAGTACTTC. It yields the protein CASKAQETQYF.

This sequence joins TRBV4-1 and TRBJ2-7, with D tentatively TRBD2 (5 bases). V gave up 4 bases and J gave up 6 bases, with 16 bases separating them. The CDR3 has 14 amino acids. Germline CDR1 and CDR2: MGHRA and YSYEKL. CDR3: CASSPTTGWAEQYF. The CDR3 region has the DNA TGCGCCAGCAGCCCCACAACGGGGTGGGCCGAGCAGTACTTC.

CDR3 region: CSAGTGNTIYF. CDR3 nucleotide sequence: TGCAGTGCAGGGACCGGAAACACCATATATTTT. The rearrangement uses TRBV29-1 and TRBJ1-3; a possible D gene is TRBD1 (5 bases). There are 11 residues in the CDR3. CDR1 is SQVTM, CDR2 ANQGSEA, per germline.

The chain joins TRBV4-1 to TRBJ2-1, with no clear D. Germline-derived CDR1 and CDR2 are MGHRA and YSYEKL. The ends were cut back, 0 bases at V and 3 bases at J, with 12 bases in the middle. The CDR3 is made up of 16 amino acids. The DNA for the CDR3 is TGCGCCAGCAGCCAAGATCGCCAGAGGATCTACAATGAGCAGTTCTTC. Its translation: CASSQDRQRIYNEQFF.

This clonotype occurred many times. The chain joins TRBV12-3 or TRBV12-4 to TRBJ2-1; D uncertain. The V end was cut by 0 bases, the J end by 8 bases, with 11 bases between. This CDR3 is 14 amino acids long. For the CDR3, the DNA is TGTGCCAGCAGTTTAGCACCAGTGGTCGATGAGCAGTTCTTC. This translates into CASSLAPVVDEQFF.

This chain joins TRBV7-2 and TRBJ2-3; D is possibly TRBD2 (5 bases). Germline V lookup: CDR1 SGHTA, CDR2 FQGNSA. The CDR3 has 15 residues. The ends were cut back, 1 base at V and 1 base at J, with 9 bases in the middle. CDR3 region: CASSLVREGTDTQYF. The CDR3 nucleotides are TGTGCCAGCAGCTTAGTTCGGGAAGGCACAGATACGCAGTATTTT.

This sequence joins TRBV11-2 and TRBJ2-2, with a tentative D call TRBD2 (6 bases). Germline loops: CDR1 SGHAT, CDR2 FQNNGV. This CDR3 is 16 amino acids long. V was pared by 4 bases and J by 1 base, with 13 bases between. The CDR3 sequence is CASSSPHSGNTGELFF. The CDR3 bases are TGTGCCAGCAGCTCGCCACATAGCGGGAACACCGGGGAGCTGTTTTTT.

The chain's CDR3 is CASAGPGWNTGELFF. The CDR3 coding sequence is TGTGCCAGCGCGGGTCCAGGGTGGAACACCGGGGAGCTGTTTTTT. The chain recombines TRBV21-1 with TRBJ2-2; whether TRBD1, the table's D call, matches the DNA was not checked. TRBV21-1 is deemed a pseudogene. The length of the CDR3 is 15 residues.